This is a list of T cell receptor beta chains from one sample in a study of T cell changes during pregnancy in multiple sclerosis. Only in-frame clones appear in the TCRdb table, and some are missing; sequencing was by immunoSEQ multiplex PCR. The sample lists 30,000 to 40,000 clones, approximately 90% occurring once. The input for sequencing was CD8+ T cells from peripheral blood mononuclear cells, taken in the third trimester of pregnancy. The source of these receptors is a female donor with multiple sclerosis, enrolled in a pregnancy study. Each CDR3 is given with its conserved first and last residue. The D gene is left open where the match is weak. Clone size is not always given. Where it is, it says once, few, many or a class for expanded clones.

clone_size,d_call,v_call,j_call,cdr3_aa,cdr3_nt
.,.,TRBV2,TRBJ2-7,CASGSPGDPYEQYF,TGTGCCAGCGGTAGTCCGGGGGACCCTTACGAGCAGTACTTC
.,TRBD2,TRBV6-4,TRBJ2-5,CASSDSSGGQETQYF,TGTGCCAGCAGTGATTCTAGCGGGGGACAAGAGACCCAGTACTTC
.,.,TRBV7-6,TRBJ2-7,CASSLGGLVNEQYF,TGTGCCAGCAGCTTAGGAGGGTTGGTCAACGAGCAGTACTTC
.,.,TRBV4-2,TRBJ2-1,CASSQAGGGNEQFF,TGTGCCAGCAGCCAAGCTGGGGGAGGAAATGAGCAGTTCTTC
.,.,TRBV15,TRBJ1-2,CATSRDGGAYGYTF,TGTGCCACCAGCAGAGATGGGGGCGCCTATGGCTACACCTTC
medium-sized,.,TRBV20-1,TRBJ1-5,CSARVLQPQHF,TGCAGTGCTAGAGTTCTTCAGCCCCAGCATTTT
.,TRBD2,TRBV4-2,TRBJ2-3,CASSQGSGGADTQYF,TGTGCCAGCAGCCAAGGTAGCGGGGGGGCGGATACGCAGTATTTT
.,.,TRBV6-6,TRBJ2-1,CASSPEGLYNEQFF,TGTGCCAGCAGTCCCGAGGGCTTGTACAATGAGCAGTTCTTC
few,TRBD1,TRBV2,TRBJ1-4,CASSPGQINPTNEKLFF,TGTGCCAGCAGCCCGGGACAGATTAACCCAACTAATGAAAAACTGTTTTTT
.,.,TRBV5-1,TRBJ1-1,CASSLWGEEAFF,TGCGCCAGCAGCTTATGGGGGGAAGAAGCTTTCTTT
.,TRBD1,TRBV2,TRBJ1-5,CASSGRTGGEPQHF,TGTGCCAGCAGTGGCCGGACAGGGGGCGAACCCCAGCATTTT
.,TRBD1,TRBV5-6,TRBJ1-5,CASTYGTEGNQPQHF,TGTGCCAGCACCTATGGGACAGAGGGCAATCAGCCCCAGCATTTT
.,.,TRBV9,TRBJ2-7,CASSVGRHPSYEQYF,TGTGCCAGCAGCGTAGGCAGACACCCCTCCTACGAGCAGTACTTC
.,.,TRBV29-1,TRBJ2-7,CSARTVPAREQYF,TGCAGCGCCCGGACAGTACCCGCAAGGGAGCAGTACTTC
.,TRBD1,TRBV29-1,TRBJ2-7,CSVGAGTGDPHEQYF,TGCAGCGTTGGGGCCGGGACAGGGGATCCCCACGAGCAGTACTTC
few,.,TRBV4-2,TRBJ1-1,CASSQEGGGTEAFF,TGTGCCAGCAGCCAAGAGGGGGGAGGCACTGAAGCTTTCTTT
.,.,TRBV6-1,TRBJ1-1,CATLPGTEAFF,TGTGCCACCCTCCCGGGCACTGAAGCTTTCTTT
.,.,TRBV14,TRBJ2-5,CASSQSFGAQETQYF,TGTGCCAGCAGCCAGTCCTTTGGGGCCCAAGAGACCCAGTACTTC
.,.,TRBV9,TRBJ1-2,CASRSGYGYTF,TGTGCCAGCAGGTCAGGGTATGGCTACACCTTC
few,.,TRBV7-9,TRBJ1-4,CASSSSGMHEKLFF,TGTGCCAGCAGCTCGTCGGGAATGCATGAAAAACTGTTTTTT
.,TRBD1,TRBV7-2,TRBJ2-3,CASSLVGGGTDTQYF,TGTGCCAGCAGCTTAGTAGGGGGCGGCACAGATACGCAGTATTTT
.,.,TRBV5-6,TRBJ2-5,CASSLVYEAVETQYF,TGTGCCAGCAGCTTGGTTTATGAGGCGGTAGAGACCCAGTACTTC
.,TRBD1,TRBV28,TRBJ1-1,CARGTAWIF,TGTGCCAGGGGGACAGCTTGGATCTTT
.,.,TRBV10-3,TRBJ2-3,CAISEPNRPGTDTQYF,TGTGCCATCAGTGAGCCTAACAGACCGGGCACAGATACGCAGTATTTT
once,TRBD1,TRBV6-5,TRBJ2-7,CASSYSGQVYEQYF,TGTGCCAGCAGTTACTCGGGACAGGTCTACGAGCAGTACTTC
.,.,TRBV9,TRBJ2-1,CASSALPNGEQFF,TGTGCCAGCAGCGCCCTTCCAAACGGTGAGCAGTTCTTC
.,TRBD1,TRBV9,TRBJ1-2,CASSVGGRDSLTF,TGTGCCAGCAGCGTAGGGGGTCGGGACAGCCTCACCTTC
few,.,TRBV4-2,TRBJ2-7,CASSQDSYEQYF,TGTGCCAGCAGCCAAGACAGCTACGAGCAGTACTTC
.,TRBD1,TRBV7-9,TRBJ2-1,CASSSTIGRDSYINEQFF,TGTGCCAGCAGCTCCACCATAGGCCGGGACAGTTACATTAATGAGCAGTTCTTC
few,TRBD2,TRBV19,TRBJ2-1,CASSISGDSYNEQFF,TGTGCCAGTAGCATTAGCGGGGACTCCTACAATGAGCAGTTCTTC
.,.,TRBV4-3,TRBJ2-1,CASSQDSASVGNEQFF,TGCGCCAGCAGCCAAGATTCGGCTAGCGTGGGGAATGAGCAGTTCTTC
.,TRBD2,TRBV4-1,TRBJ2-7,CASSQESGGMYEQYF,TGCGCCAGCAGCCAAGAATCGGGGGGAATGTACGAGCAGTACTTC
.,.,TRBV7-9,TRBJ2-7,CASSGPGFDYEQYF,TGTGCCAGCAGCGGTCCCGGGTTCGACTACGAGCAGTACTTC
.,TRBD1,TRBV13,TRBJ2-7,CASSPPDRVPYEQYF,TGTGCCAGCAGCCCCCCGGACAGGGTCCCCTACGAGCAGTACTTC
.,.,TRBV27,TRBJ2-3,CASGLWRADTQYF,TGTGCCAGCGGTTTGTGGAGAGCAGATACGCAGTATTTT
.,TRBD2,TRBV7-9,TRBJ2-1,CASSPTGGGDEQFF,TGTGCCAGCAGCCCCACCGGCGGGGGGGATGAGCAGTTCTTC
.,TRBD1,TRBV9,TRBJ2-7,CASSIRDSYEQYF,TGTGCCAGCAGCATACGGGACAGCTACGAGCAGTACTTC
large,.,TRBV9,TRBJ1-1,CASSRFIGGTEAFF,TGTGCCAGCAGCCGCTTTATCGGGGGCACTGAAGCTTTCTTT
.,TRBD2,TRBV5-4,TRBJ2-7,CASGAGGPPYEQYF,TGTGCCAGCGGCGCGGGGGGCCCCCCCTACGAGCAGTACTTC
.,.,TRBV5-6,TRBJ2-7,CASSFGRGDEQYF,TGTGCCAGCAGCTTTGGCAGGGGGGACGAGCAGTACTTC